This TCR beta chain was sequenced during a study of blood T cells in healthy people across ages. In germline, CDR1 is SGHNT, CDR2 YENEEA. Trimming shortened V by 2 bases and J by 4 bases, and 5 bases separated the two germline ends. The CDR3 covers 12 residues. Then a second PCR, running roughly 6 to 11 cycles, was carried out with a sample-barcoded 5' primer and a J-beta primer mix. From each sample, at least 3 million paired-end reads containing CDR3 were obtained. TCRdb passed the 5' RACE reads through MiXCR, listing each CDR3 protein once. The data show more than 800,000 distinct CDR3 sequences, with under 30% seen just once and 15% to 20% held by the top ten. As to this clonotype: Its antigen is not known.

Study-level points and caveats: Possibly, changes in expanded clonotypes were confounded because donor CMV status was unknown.

The V call is TRBV11-3, the J call TRBJ1-1; D is ambiguous. Sequencing was carried out using blood. This sequence was found in a woman older than 75 in good health. The CDR3 region has the DNA TGTGCCAGCAGCTTATGGGTCACTGAAGCTTTCTTT. Protein: CASSLWVTEAFF.